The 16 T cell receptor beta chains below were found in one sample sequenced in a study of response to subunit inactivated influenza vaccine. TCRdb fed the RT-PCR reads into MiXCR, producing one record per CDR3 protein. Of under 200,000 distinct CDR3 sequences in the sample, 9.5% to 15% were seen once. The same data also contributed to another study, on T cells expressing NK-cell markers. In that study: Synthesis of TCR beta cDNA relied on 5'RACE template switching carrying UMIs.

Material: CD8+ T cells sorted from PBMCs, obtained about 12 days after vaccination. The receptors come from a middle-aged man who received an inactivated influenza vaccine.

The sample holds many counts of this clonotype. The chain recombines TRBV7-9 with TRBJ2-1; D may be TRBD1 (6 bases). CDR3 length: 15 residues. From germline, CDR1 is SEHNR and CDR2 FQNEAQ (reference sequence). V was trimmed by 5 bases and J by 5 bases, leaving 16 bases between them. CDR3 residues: CASSRRQEGDNEQFF. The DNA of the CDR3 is TGTGCCAGCAGCCGCAGACAGGAAGGGGACAATGAGCAGTTCTTC.

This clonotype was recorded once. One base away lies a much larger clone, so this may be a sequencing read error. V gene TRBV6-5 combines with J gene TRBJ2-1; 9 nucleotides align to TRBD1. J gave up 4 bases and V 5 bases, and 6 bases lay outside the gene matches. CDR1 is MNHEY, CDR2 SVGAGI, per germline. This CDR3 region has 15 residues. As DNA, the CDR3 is TGTGCCAGCAGTCACAGGACAGGGGTGTACAATGAGCAGTTCTTC. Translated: CASSHRTGVYNEQFF.

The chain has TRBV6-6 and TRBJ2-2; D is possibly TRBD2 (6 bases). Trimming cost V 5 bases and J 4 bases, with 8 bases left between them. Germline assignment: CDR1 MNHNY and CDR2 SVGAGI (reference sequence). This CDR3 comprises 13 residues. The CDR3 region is CASSGTLTGELFF. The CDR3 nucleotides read TGTGCCAGCAGTGGGACTCTCACCGGGGAGCTGTTTTTT.

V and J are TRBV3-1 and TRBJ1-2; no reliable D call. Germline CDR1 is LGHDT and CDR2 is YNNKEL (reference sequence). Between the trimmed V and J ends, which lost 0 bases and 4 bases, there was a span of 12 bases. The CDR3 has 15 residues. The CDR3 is CASSQDLWPIYGYTF. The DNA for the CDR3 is TGTGCCAGCAGCCAAGATTTGTGGCCGATCTATGGCTACACCTTC.

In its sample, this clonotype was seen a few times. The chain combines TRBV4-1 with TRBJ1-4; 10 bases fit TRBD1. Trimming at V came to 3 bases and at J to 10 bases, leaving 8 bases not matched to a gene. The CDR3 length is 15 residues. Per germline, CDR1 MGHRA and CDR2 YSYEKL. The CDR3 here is CASSQAGTGDGKLFF. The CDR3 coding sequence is TGCGCCAGCAGCCAGGCCGGGACAGGGGATGGAAAACTGTTTTTT.

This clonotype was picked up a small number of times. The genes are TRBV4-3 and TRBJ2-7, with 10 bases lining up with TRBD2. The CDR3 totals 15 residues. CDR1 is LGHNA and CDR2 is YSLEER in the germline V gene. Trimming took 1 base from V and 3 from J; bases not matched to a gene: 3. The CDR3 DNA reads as TGCGCCAGCAGCCAAGCCCTAGCGGGAGACTACGAGCAGTACTTC. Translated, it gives CASSQALAGDYEQYF.

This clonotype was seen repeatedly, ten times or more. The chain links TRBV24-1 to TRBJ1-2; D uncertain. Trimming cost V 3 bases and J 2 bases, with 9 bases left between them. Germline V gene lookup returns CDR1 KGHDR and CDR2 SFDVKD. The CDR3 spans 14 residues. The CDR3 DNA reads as TGTGCCACCAGTGATGTCGGCAGGAACTATGGCTACACCTTC. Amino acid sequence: CATSDVGRNYGYTF.

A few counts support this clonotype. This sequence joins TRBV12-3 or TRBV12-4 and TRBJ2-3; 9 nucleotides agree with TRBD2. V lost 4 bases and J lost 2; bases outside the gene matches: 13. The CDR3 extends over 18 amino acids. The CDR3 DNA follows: TGTGCCAGCAGTTCTTACCCTCGACTAGCGGAGATCACAGATACGCAGTATTTT. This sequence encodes CASSSYPRLAEITDTQYF.

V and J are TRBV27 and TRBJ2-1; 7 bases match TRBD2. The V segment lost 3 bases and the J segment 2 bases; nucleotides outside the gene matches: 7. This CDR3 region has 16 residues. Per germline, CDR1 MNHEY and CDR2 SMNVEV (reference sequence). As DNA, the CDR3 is TGTGCCAGCAGTTTTGTAGCGGGCAGGACCTACAATGAGCAGTTCTTC. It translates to CASSFVAGRTYNEQFF.

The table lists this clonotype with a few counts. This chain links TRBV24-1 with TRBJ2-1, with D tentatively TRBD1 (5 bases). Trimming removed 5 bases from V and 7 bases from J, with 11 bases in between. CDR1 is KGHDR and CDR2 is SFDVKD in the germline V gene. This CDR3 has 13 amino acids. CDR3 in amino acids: CATSVKQENEQFF. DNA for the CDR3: TGTGCCACCAGTGTGAAACAGGAAAATGAGCAGTTCTTC.

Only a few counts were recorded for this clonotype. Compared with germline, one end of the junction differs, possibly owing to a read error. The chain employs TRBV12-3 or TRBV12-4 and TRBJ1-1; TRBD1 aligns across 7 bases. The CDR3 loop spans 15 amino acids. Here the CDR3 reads CASSFRQGTNPEAFF. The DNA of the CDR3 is TGTGCCAGCAGTTTTAGACAGGGAACGAACCCTGAAGCTTTCTTT.

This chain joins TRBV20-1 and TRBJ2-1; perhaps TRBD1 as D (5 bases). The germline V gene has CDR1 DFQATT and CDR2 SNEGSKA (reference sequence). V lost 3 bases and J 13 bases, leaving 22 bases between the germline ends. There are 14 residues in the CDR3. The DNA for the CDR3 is TGCAGTGCTAGTGCCCCAGGGCGTACGGGCTTCCAGTTCTTC. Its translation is CSASAPGRTGFQFF.

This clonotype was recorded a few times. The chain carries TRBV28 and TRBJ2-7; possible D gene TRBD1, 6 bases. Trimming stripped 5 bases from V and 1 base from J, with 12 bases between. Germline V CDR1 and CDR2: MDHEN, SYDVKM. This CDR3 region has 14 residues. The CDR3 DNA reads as TGTGCCAGCAGTGGCAGGGGAGCTTCCTACGAGCAGTACTTC. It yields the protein CASSGRGASYEQYF.

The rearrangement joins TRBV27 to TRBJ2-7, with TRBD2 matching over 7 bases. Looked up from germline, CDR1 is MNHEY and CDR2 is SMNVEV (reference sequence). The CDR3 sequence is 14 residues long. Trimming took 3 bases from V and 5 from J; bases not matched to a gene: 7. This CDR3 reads CASSFLGGRDEQYF. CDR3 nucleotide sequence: TGTGCCAGCAGTTTTTTAGGAGGGAGGGACGAGCAGTACTTC.

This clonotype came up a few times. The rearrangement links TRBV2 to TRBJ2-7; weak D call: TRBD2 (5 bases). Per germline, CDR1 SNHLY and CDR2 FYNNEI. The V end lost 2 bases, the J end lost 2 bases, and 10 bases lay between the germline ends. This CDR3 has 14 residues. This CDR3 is CASSEWVGTYEQYF. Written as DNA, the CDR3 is TGTGCCAGCAGTGAATGGGTCGGGACCTACGAGCAGTACTTC.

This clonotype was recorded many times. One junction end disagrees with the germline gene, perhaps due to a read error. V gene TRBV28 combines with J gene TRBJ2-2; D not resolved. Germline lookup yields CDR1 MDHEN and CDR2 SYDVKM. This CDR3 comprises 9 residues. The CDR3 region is CANNGELFF. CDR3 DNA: TGTGCCAACAACGGGGAGCTGTTTTTT.